This TCR beta chain was obtained from a study of human T cells and chemical hapten exposure. Germline V gene lookup returns CDR1 KGHSH and CDR2 LQKENI. After removal of 0 bases from V and 6 bases from J, the junction contained 4 bases not matched to a gene. The CDR3 extends over 15 amino acids. This clonotype was counted a few times. Noted time point: patch test 3, about 24 weeks after DPC sensitization. The treatment was: therapeutic diphenylcyclopropenone sensitization with weekly scalp DPC. TCRdb independently ran MiXCR on the RACE reads; one entry per CDR3 protein. The table lists more than 100,000 distinct CDR3 sequences, roughly 12% of them singletons.

The receptor was isolated from a woman between 50 and 59 years old with alopecia areata. Some clones in this sample may be carry-over from other donors' samples. The sample here was whole blood, taken in connection with sensitization to the hapten diphenylcyclopropenone (DPC). The chain employs TRBV18 and TRBJ2-5, with 10 nucleotides matching TRBD2. This CDR3 reads CASSPPAGGQKTQYF. The CDR3 coding sequence is TGTGCCAGCTCACCACCAGCGGGGGGGCAGAAGACCCAGTACTTC. The entire variable domain, with the rest obtained from reference TRBV18 and TRBJ2-5, is as follows: NAGVMQNPRHLVRRRGQEARLRCSPMKGHSHVYWYRQLPEEGLKFMVYLQKENIIDESGMPKERFSAEFPKEGPSILRIQQVVRGDSAAYFCASSPPAGGQKTQYFGPGTRLLVL.